This T cell receptor (beta chain) is drawn from a study of post-analysis software for immune sequencing data. The CDR3 is 16 amino acids. V lost 3 bases and J lost 8; bases outside the gene matches: 12. Looked up from germline, CDR1 is SGHAT and CDR2 is FQNNGV. General observations from the study: Relative to controls, patients had several TRBV segments at higher frequency, with TRBV5-6, TRBV5-1 and TRBV20-1 among these.

A word on this clonotype: Its antigen is unknown.

Prepared TCR beta cDNA libraries contained unique molecular identifiers. TCRdb itself ran the PCR reads through MiXCR, one entry per CDR3 protein. The sample lists approximately 690,000 distinct CDR3 sequences; roughly three fifths were seen once. The receptor was derived from a girl aged 2 to 9 with multiple sclerosis. This sequence joins TRBV11-2 and TRBJ2-3; 9 bases agree with TRBD2. Sequenced material: blood. This CDR3 reads CASSLTSGIAPGTQYF. Here the CDR3 DNA reads TGTGCCAGCAGCTTGACTAGCGGTATCGCGCCCGGTACGCAGTATTTT.